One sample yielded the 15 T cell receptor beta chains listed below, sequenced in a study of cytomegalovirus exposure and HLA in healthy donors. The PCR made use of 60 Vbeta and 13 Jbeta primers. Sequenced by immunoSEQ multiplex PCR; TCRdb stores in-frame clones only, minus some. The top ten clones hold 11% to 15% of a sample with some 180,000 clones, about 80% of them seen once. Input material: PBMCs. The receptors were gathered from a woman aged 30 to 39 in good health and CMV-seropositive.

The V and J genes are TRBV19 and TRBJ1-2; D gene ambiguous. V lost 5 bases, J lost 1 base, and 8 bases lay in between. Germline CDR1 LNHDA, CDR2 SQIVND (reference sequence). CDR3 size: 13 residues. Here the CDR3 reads CASSLQFNYGYTF. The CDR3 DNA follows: TGTGCCAGTAGTCTACAGTTTAACTATGGCTACACCTTC.

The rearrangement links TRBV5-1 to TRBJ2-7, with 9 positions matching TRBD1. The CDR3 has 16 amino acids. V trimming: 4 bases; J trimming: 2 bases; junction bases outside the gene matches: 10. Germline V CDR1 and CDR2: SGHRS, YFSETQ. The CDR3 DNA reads TGCGCCAGCAGCATGGGGCGGGACAGGGTGACCTACGAGCAGTACTTC. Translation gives CASSMGRDRVTYEQYF. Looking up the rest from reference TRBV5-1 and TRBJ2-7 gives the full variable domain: KAGVTQTPRYLIKTRGQQVTLSCSPISGHRSVSWYQQTPGQGLQFLFEYFSETQRNKGNFPGRFSGRQFSNSRSEMNVSTLELGDSALYLCASSMGRDRVTYEQYFGPGTRLTVT.

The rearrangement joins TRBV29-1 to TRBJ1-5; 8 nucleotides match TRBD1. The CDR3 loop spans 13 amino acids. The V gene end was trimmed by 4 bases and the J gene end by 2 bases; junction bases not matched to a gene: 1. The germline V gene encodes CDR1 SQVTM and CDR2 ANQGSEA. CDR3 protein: CSVVTGGNQPQHF. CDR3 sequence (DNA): TGCAGCGTTGTGACAGGGGGCAATCAGCCCCAGCATTTT.

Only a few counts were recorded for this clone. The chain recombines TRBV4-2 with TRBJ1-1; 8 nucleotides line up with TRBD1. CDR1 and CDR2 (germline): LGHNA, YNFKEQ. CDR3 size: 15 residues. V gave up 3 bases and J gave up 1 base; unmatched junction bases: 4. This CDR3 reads CASSQRTGQNTEAFF. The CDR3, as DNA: TGTGCCAGCAGCCAGCGGACAGGGCAGAACACTGAAGCTTTCTTT.

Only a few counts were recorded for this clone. CDR3 residues: CSVLGTGLYGYTF. The DNA for the CDR3 is TGCAGCGTTCTCGGGACAGGGTTGTATGGCTACACCTTC. J is TRBJ1-2 and V is TRBV29-1; 9 bases map to TRBD1. Trimming at V came to 5 bases and at J to 5 bases, leaving 6 bases not matched to a gene. The germline V gene encodes CDR1 SQVTM and CDR2 ANQGSEA. The CDR3 covers 13 residues. The whole variable domain, filled in from reference TRBV29-1 and TRBJ1-2, reads SAVISQKPSRDICQRGTSLTIQCQVDSQVTMMFWYRQQPGQSLTLIATANQGSEATYESGFVIDKFPISRPNLTFSTLTVSNMSPEDSSIYLCSVLGTGLYGYTFGSGTRLTVV.

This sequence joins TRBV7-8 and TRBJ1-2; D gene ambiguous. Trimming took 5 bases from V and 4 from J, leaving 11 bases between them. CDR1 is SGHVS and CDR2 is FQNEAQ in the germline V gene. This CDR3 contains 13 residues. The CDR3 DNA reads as TGTGCCAGCAGCCCTGTACAGCCCTATGGCTACACCTTC. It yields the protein CASSPVQPYGYTF.

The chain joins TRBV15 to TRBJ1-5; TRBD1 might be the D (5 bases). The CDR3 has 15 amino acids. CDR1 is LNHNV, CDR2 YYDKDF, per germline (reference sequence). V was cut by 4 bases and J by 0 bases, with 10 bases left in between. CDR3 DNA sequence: TGTGCCACCAGCACTCGACAGACTAGCAATCAGCCCCAGCATTTT. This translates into CATSTRQTSNQPQHF.

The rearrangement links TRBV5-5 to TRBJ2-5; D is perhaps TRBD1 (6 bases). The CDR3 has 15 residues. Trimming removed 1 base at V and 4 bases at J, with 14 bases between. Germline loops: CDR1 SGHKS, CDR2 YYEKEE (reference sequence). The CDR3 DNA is TGTGCCAGCAGCTTGACCCAGGGGCTGGTAGAGACCCAGTACTTC. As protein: CASSLTQGLVETQYF.

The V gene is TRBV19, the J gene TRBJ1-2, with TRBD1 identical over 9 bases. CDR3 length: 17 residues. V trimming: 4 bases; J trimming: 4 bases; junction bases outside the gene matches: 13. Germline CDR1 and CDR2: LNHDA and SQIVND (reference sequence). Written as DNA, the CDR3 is TGTGCCAGTAGTACAACCGGGACAGGGTCTCGCGGCTATGGCTACACCTTC. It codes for CASSTTGTGSRGYGYTF.

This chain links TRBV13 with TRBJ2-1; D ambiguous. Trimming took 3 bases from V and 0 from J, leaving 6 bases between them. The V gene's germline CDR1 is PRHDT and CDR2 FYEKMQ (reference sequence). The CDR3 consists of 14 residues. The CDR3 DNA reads TGTGCCAGCAGCTTCTACAGCTCCTACAATGAGCAGTTCTTC. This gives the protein CASSFYSSYNEQFF.

CDR3 sequence (DNA): TGCGCCAGCAGCCAAGCCGGACAGGGCGGAAACACCATATATTTT. Residues: CASSQAGQGGNTIYF. V and J are TRBV4-1 and TRBJ1-3; 8 bases are shared with TRBD1. V lost 1 base, J lost 4 bases, and 3 bases stayed unmatched. CDR3 length: 15 amino acids. CDR1 and CDR2 (germline): MGHRA, YSYEKL.

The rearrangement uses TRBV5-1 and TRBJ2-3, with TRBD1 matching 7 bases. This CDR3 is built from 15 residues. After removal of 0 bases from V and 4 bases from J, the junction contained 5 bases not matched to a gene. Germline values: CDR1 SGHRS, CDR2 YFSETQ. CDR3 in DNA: TGCGCCAGCAGCTTGGGTAGGGGGCGCGCAGATACGCAGTATTTT. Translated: CASSLGRGRADTQYF.

As DNA, the CDR3 is TGTGCCAGCAGTTGGGACAGGGCTTCCTACAATGAGCAGTTCTTC. Protein product: CASSWDRASYNEQFF. V is TRBV6-1 and J is TRBJ2-1; 9 nucleotides line up with TRBD1. Germline CDR1 is MNHNS and CDR2 is SASEGT. Trimming cost V 5 bases and J 1 base; bases outside gene matches: 3. The CDR3 has 15 amino acids.

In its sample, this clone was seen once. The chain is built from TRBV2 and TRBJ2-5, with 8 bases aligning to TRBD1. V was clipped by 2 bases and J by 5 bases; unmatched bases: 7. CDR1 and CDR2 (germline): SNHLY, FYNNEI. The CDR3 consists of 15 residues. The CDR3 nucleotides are TGTGCCAGCAGTGAACGTTCAGGGGGCGACGAGACCCAGTACTTC. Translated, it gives CASSERSGGDETQYF.

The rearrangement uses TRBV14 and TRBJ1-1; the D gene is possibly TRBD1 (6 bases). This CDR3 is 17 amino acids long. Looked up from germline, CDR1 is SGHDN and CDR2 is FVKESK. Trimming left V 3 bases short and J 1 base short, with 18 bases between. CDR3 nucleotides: TGTGCCAGCAGCCATCGACAGGCTTACGAGGCGAACACTGAAGCTTTCTTT. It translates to CASSHRQAYEANTEAFF.